This T cell receptor (beta chain) was identified during a study of cytomegalovirus exposure and HLA in healthy donors. For this clone: Its antigen is unidentified.

Study results and caveats: The authors later linked a missense DCLRE1C variant to TCR beta V- and J-gene trimming. Some TCR beta chains (about 180 of them) were listed as cytomegalovirus-associated.

13 Jbeta primers and 60 Vbeta primers were used for the PCR. Method: immunoSEQ multiplex PCR; TCRdb's copy keeps in-frame clones and lacks some. This table holds some 130,000 clones, about 74% found once. This clonotype was sampled from a man in his thirties or forties in good health and CMV-seronegative. Sequences were obtained from PBMCs.

The CDR3, as DNA: TGTGCCATCAATGCCGGGACAGGGGACTACGAGCAGTACTTC. It specifies CAINAGTGDYEQYF. The rearrangement links TRBV10-3 to TRBJ2-7; 10 nucleotides match TRBD1. Per germline, CDR1 ENHRY and CDR2 SYGVKD. The length of the CDR3 is 14 residues. V trimming: 7 bases; J trimming: 3 bases; junction bases outside the gene matches: 6.